The 20 T cell receptor beta chains presented below share a single source sample, sequenced in a study of cytomegalovirus exposure and HLA in healthy donors. PCR amplification relied on 60 Vbeta primers (plus 13 Jbeta primers). The table came from immunoSEQ multiplex PCR; TCRdb's copy has only in-frame clones and leaves some out. Among approximately 190,000 clones listed, approximately 78% were seen once. The source material was PBMCs. Receptors were obtained from a young woman in good health and CMV-seropositive.

The chain joins TRBV7-3 to TRBJ2-1, with D perhaps TRBD2 (5 bases). Germline loops: CDR1 SGHTA, CDR2 FQGTGA. The V gene lost 2 bases and the J gene lost 8 bases, with 10 bases spanning the gap. The CDR3 consists of 13 residues. The CDR3 nucleotides read TGTGCCAGCAGCTTAGAACTAGAGGATGAGCAGTTCTTC. This encodes CASSLELEDEQFF.

The genes are TRBV30 and TRBJ1-2; TRBD1 matches 9 bases. Germline CDR1 and CDR2: GTSNPN and SVGIG (reference sequence). The CDR3 runs 13 residues. V dropped 5 bases and J dropped 6; count of bases not matched to a gene: 7. The DNA of the CDR3 is TGTGCCTGGTCCGGACAGGGGATCCATGGCTACACCTTC. It encodes CAWSGQGIHGYTF.

The chain couples TRBV28 to TRBJ1-1, with TRBD1 matching over 8 bases. CDR1 is MDHEN, CDR2 SYDVKM, per germline. The CDR3 is 13 amino acids. V lost 5 bases and J lost 4; bases outside the gene matches: 3. The CDR3 spells CASSGGQGTEAFF. The CDR3 bases are TGTGCCAGCAGTGGTGGACAGGGCACTGAAGCTTTCTTT.

The genes are TRBV7-2 and TRBJ1-5; possible D gene TRBD1, 5 bases. This CDR3 is 14 amino acids long. V lost 2 bases to trimming and J lost 3 bases, with 8 bases between them. Germline values: CDR1 SGHTA, CDR2 FQGNSA. CDR3 sequence reads: CASSLKGNNQPQHF. DNA for the CDR3: TGTGCCAGCAGCTTAAAGGGGAACAATCAGCCCCAGCATTTT.

The rearrangement uses TRBV7-9 and TRBJ2-7, with D possibly being TRBD1 (6 bases). This CDR3 has 15 residues. Trimming left V 5 bases short and J 1 base short, with 15 bases between. Looked up from germline, CDR1 is SEHNR and CDR2 is FQNEAQ (reference sequence). CDR3 amino acids: CASSPHGTYSYEQYF. CDR3 sequence (DNA): TGTGCCAGCAGCCCCCACGGGACATATTCCTACGAGCAGTACTTC.

The chain recombines TRBV5-6 with TRBJ2-3, with TRBD1 identical over 7 bases. Trimming cost V 1 base and J 3 bases; bases outside gene matches: 5. CDR1 and CDR2 (germline): SGHDT, YYEEEE. The CDR3 loop spans 15 amino acids. CDR3 amino acids: CASSLIIQGTDTQYF. The CDR3 DNA sequence: TGTGCCAGCAGCTTGATTATACAGGGGACAGATACGCAGTATTTT. Full variable domain (missing parts from reference TRBV5-6 and TRBJ2-3): DAGVTQSPTHLIKTRGQQVTLRCSPKSGHDTVSWYQQALGQGPQFIFQYYEEEERQRGNFPDRFSGHQFPNYSSELNVNALLLGDSALYLCASSLIIQGTDTQYFGPGTRLTVL.

The rearrangement uses TRBV6-5 and TRBJ2-2; no firm D call. V was shortened by 5 bases and J by 4 bases, with 11 bases between the two germline ends. In germline, CDR1 is MNHEY, CDR2 SVGAGI. The CDR3 extends over 14 amino acids. CDR3 sequence reads: CASSPLTSTGELFF. DNA for the CDR3: TGTGCCAGCAGTCCACTGACAAGCACCGGGGAGCTGTTTTTT.

The chain recombines TRBV6-1 with TRBJ2-6; no firm D call. The CDR3 is made up of 15 amino acids. The germline V gene has CDR1 MNHNS and CDR2 SASEGT. The V end lost 10 bases, the J end lost 0 bases, and 13 bases lay between the germline ends. DNA for the CDR3: TGTGCCACCACCTGGGCCGACTCTGGGGCCAACGTCCTGACTTTC. Translating gives CATTWADSGANVLTF.

This clone came up a few times. The chain uses TRBV27 and TRBJ1-1, with D tentatively TRBD1 (5 bases). The CDR3 is 14 amino acids. V was pared by 6 bases and J by 5 bases, with 16 bases between. Germline V CDR1 and CDR2: MNHEY, SMNVEV (reference sequence). In nucleotides, the CDR3 is TGTGCCAGCAGCCCCGGGGGGGGGTGGACTGAAGCTTTCTTT. This sequence encodes CASSPGGGWTEAFF.

The rearrangement links TRBV19 to TRBJ1-5; D not certain. Trimming removed 8 bases at V and 0 bases at J, with 11 bases between. Germline CDR1 reads LNHDA; CDR2 reads SQIVND (reference sequence). This CDR3 region has 14 residues. The CDR3 DNA sequence: TGTGCCAGTGAACTACTGGGTAGCAATCAGCCCCAGCATTTT. Its protein product is CASELLGSNQPQHF.

This chain connects TRBV7-9 to TRBJ2-1; no clear D gene. The CDR3 extends over 13 amino acids. Germline V lookup: CDR1 SEHNR, CDR2 FQNEAQ (reference sequence). The V end lost 1 base, the J end lost 5 bases, and 6 bases lay between the germline ends. The CDR3 DNA reads as TGTGCCAGCAGCTTAGTTCCCAACAATGAGCAGTTCTTC. Translation: CASSLVPNNEQFF.

V gene TRBV2 combines with J gene TRBJ2-7; 7 bases are a match to TRBD1. The CDR3 consists of 15 residues. Trimming at V came to 4 bases and at J to 6 bases, leaving 12 bases not matched to a gene. Germline lookup yields CDR1 SNHLY and CDR2 FYNNEI. The CDR3 is CASSGFLGGKVEQYF. The CDR3 coding sequence is TGTGCCAGCAGTGGGTTTTTAGGGGGCAAGGTCGAGCAGTACTTC.

The CDR3 coding sequence is TGTGCCAGCAGTCCCCTGCGGGCAAACCAGCCCCAGCATTTT. The encoded protein is CASSPLRANQPQHF. This chain links TRBV27 with TRBJ1-5; D call uncertain. The V gene's germline CDR1 is MNHEY and CDR2 SMNVEV (reference sequence). The CDR3 spans 14 residues. Trimming removed 5 bases from V and 7 bases from J, with 15 bases in between.

This chain connects TRBV6-1 to TRBJ1-1, with D perhaps TRBD1 (5 bases). V was shortened by 4 bases and J by 8 bases, with 11 bases between the two germline ends. Germline CDR1 and CDR2: MNHNS and SASEGT. The CDR3 contains 12 residues. The CDR3 loop is CASSAWGREAFF. CDR3 bases: TGTGCCAGCAGTGCCTGGGGCAGAGAAGCTTTCTTT.

The V gene is TRBV7-8, the J gene TRBJ2-7; weak D call: TRBD1 (6 bases). The CDR3 sequence is 14 residues long. Per the germline V gene, CDR1 is SGHVS and CDR2 is FQNEAQ. The ends were cut back, 0 bases at V and 4 bases at J, with 10 bases in the middle. The CDR3 nucleotides are TGTGCCAGCAGCTTAGCGGGACAAGGGTACGAGCAGTACTTC. Protein product: CASSLAGQGYEQYF.

V is TRBV5-5 and J is TRBJ1-2; no clear D. The germline gives CDR1 SGHKS, CDR2 YYEKEE (reference sequence). The CDR3 spans 12 residues. Trimming shortened V by 2 bases and J by 7 bases, and 9 bases separated the two germline ends. CDR3 bases: TGTGCCAGCAGCTTAGGAGGAAGTGGCTACACCTTC. It encodes CASSLGGSGYTF.

The rearrangement links TRBV2 to TRBJ1-2, with 12 bases that match TRBD1. V lost 5 bases, J lost 7 bases, and 5 bases stayed unmatched. This CDR3 comprises 14 residues. Germline V gene lookup returns CDR1 SNHLY and CDR2 FYNNEI. This CDR3 reads CASSWGQGASGYTF. CDR3 sequence (DNA): TGTGCCAGCAGTTGGGGACAGGGGGCGTCTGGCTACACCTTC.

The genes are TRBV19 and TRBJ2-2, with D possibly matching TRBD1 (5 bases). V dropped 3 bases and J dropped 9 bases, with 14 bases sitting between them. Germline values: CDR1 LNHDA, CDR2 SQIVND (reference sequence). This CDR3 is 14 amino acids long. CDR3 region: CASSIDRGPWELFF. CDR3 DNA: TGTGCCAGTAGTATTGATAGGGGCCCATGGGAGCTGTTTTTT.

This sequence joins TRBV19 and TRBJ2-2, with 7 bases that match TRBD2. This CDR3 comprises 16 residues. Germline V gives CDR1 LNHDA, CDR2 SQIVND (reference sequence). The trim removed 8 bases at V and 1 base at J, leaving 10 bases unmatched. CDR3: CASVREGGWNTGELFF. In nucleotides, the CDR3 is TGTGCCAGTGTAAGGGAGGGAGGGTGGAACACCGGGGAGCTGTTTTTT. The variable domain in full, with the rest retrieved from reference TRBV19 and TRBJ2-2, is DGGITQSPKYLFRKEGQNVTLSCEQNLNHDAMYWYRQDPGQGLRLIYYSQIVNDFQKGDIAEGYSVSREKKESFPLTVTSAQKNPTAFYLCASVREGGWNTGELFFGEGSRLTVL.

The chain recombines TRBV9 with TRBJ1-1; no clear D. V was cut by 0 bases and J by 0 bases, with 9 bases left in between. Germline CDR1 reads SGDLS; CDR2 reads YYNGEE. The CDR3 covers 15 residues. CDR3: CASSVAPGVNTEAFF. In DNA, the CDR3 is TGTGCCAGCAGCGTAGCTCCCGGGGTGAACACTGAAGCTTTCTTT.